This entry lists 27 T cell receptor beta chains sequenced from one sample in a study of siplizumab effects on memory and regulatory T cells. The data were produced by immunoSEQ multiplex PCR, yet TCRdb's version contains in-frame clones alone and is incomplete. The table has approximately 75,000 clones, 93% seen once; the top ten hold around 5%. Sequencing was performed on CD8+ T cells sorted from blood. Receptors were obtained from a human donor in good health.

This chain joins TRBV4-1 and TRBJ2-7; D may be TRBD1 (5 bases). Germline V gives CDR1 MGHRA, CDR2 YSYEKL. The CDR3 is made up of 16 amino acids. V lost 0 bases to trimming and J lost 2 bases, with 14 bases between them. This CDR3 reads CASSQDRTPFAYEQYF. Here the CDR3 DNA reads TGCGCCAGCAGCCAAGATCGGACACCGTTTGCCTACGAGCAGTACTTC.

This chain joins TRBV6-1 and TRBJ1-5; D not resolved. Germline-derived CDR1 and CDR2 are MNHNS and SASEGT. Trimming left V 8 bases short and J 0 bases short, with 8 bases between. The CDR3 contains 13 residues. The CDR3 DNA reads TGTGCCAGCTCCATTAATAGCAATCAGCCCCAGCATTTT. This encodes CASSINSNQPQHF.

CDR3 nucleotides: TGTGCCAGCAGCTTGGGGGGTCTTGGAGGCTACACCTTC. Residues: CASSLGGLGGYTF. This chain connects TRBV5-4 to TRBJ1-2, with no clear D. The CDR3 sequence is 13 residues long. Germline assignment: CDR1 SGHNT and CDR2 YYREEE (reference sequence). V was pared by 0 bases and J by 8 bases, with 11 bases between.

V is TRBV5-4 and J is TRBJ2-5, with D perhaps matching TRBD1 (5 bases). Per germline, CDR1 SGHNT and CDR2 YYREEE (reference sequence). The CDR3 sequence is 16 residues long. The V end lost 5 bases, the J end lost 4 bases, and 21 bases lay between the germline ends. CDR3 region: CASSSAMTERLETQYF. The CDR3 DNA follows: TGTGCCAGCAGTTCGGCTATGACAGAGAGGTTAGAGACCCAGTACTTC.

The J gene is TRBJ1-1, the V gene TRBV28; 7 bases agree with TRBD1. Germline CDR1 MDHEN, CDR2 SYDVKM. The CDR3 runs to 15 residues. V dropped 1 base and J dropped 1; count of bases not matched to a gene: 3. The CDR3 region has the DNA TGTGCCAGCAGTTTATTCCCAGGGGGGAACACTGAAGCTTTCTTT. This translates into CASSLFPGGNTEAFF.

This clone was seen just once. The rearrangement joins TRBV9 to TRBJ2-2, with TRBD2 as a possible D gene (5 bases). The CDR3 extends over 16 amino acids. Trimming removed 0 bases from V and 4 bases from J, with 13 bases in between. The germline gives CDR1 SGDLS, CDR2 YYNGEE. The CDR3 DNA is TGTGCCAGCAGCGTAGGCCCGAGCGGTGGCACCGGGGAGCTGTTTTTT. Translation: CASSVGPSGGTGELFF.

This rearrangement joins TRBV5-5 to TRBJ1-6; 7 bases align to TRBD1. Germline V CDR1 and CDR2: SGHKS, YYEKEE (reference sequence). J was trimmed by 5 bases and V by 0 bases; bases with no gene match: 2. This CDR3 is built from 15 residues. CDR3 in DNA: TGTGCCAGCAGCTTGGGACAGGGCAATAATTCACCCCTCCACTTT. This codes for CASSLGQGNNSPLHF.

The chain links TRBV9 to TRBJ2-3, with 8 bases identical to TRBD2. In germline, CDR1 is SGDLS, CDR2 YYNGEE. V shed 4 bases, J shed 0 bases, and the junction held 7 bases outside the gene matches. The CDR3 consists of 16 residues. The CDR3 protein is CASSPGLALSTDTQYF. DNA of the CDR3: TGTGCCAGCAGCCCCGGACTAGCCCTTAGCACAGATACGCAGTATTTT.

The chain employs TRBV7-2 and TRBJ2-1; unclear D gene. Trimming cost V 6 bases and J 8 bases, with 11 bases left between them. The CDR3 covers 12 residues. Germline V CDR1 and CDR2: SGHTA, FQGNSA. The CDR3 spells CASRPTEDEQFF. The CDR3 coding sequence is TGTGCCAGCAGGCCTACAGAGGATGAGCAGTTCTTC.

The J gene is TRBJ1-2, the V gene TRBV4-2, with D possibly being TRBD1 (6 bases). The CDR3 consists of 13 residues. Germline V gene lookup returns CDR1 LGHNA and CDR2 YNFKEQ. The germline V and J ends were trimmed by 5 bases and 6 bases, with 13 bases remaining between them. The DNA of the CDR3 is TGTGCCAGCAGCAAACAGGGAAAGGATGGCTACACCTTC. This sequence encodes CASSKQGKDGYTF.

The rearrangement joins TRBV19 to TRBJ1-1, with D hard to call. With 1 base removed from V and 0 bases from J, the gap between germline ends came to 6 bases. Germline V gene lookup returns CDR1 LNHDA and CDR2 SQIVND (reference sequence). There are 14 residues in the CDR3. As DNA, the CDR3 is TGTGCCAGTAGTATAGGTCTAGTGAACACTGAAGCTTTCTTT. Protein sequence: CASSIGLVNTEAFF.

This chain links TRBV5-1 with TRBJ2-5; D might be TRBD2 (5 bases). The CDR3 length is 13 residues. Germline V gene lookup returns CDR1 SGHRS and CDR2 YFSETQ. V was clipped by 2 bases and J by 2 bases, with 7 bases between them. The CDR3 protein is CASSFGVQETQYF. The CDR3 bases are TGCGCCAGCAGCTTCGGGGTTCAAGAGACCCAGTACTTC.

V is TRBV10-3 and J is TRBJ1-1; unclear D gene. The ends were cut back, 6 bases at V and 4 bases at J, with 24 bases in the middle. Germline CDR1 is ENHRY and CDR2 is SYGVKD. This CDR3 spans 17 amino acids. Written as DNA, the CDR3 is TGTGCCATCAGGGAGCCCGGGGAGGCAGAGGGAACCACTGAAGCTTTCTTT. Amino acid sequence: CAIREPGEAEGTTEAFF.

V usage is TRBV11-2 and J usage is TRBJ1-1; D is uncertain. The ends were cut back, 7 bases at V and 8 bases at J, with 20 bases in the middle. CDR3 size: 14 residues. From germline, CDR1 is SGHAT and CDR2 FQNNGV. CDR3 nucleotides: TGTGCCAGCACCCATCCCCATTTTTTCCTCGAAGCTTTCTTT. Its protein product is CASTHPHFFLEAFF. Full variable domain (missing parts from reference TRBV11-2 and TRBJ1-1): EAGVAQSPRYKIIEKRQSVAFWCNPISGHATLYWYQQILGQGPKLLIQFQNNGVVDDSQLPKDRFSAERLKGVDSTLKIQPAKLEDSAVYLCASTHPHFFLEAFFGQGTRLTVV.

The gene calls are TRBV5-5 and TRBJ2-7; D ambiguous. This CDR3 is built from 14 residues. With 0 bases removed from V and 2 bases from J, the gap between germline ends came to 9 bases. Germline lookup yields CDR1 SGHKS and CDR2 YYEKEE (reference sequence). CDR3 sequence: CASSLVPSPYEQYF. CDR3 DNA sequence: TGTGCCAGCAGCTTGGTGCCGTCACCCTACGAGCAGTACTTC.

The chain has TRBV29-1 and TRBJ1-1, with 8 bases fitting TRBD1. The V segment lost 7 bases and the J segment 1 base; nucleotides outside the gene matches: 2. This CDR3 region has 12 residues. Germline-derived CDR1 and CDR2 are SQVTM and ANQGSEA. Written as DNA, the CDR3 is TGCAGCGGAGGGACAGGGAACACTGAAGCTTTCTTT. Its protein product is CSGGTGNTEAFF.

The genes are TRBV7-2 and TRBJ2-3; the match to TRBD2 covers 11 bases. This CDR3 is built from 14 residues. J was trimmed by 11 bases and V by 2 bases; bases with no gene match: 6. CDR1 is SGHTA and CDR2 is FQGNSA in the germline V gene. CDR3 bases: TGTGCCAGCAGCTTACTTAGCGGGGGGGCCGAGCAGTATTTT. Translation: CASSLLSGGAEQYF.

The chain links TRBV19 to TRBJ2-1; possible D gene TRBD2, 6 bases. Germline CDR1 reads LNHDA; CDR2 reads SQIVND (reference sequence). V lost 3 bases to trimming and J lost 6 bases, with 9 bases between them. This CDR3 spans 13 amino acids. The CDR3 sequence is CASSILGLNEQFF. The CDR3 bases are TGTGCCAGTAGTATTCTGGGACTCAATGAGCAGTTCTTC.

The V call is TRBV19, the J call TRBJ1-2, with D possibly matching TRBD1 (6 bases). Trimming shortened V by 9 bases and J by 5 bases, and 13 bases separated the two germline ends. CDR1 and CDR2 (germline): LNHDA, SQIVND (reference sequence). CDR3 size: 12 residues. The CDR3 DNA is TGTGCCAGCCTCGGACAGCTATATGGCTACACCTTC. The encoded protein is CASLGQLYGYTF.

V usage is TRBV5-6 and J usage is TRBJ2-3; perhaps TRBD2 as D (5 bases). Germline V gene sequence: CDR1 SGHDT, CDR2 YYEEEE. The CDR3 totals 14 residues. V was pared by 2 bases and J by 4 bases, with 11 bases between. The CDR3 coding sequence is TGTGCCAGCAGCTTAGGCGGGCCCGCAGATACGCAGTATTTT. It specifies CASSLGGPADTQYF.

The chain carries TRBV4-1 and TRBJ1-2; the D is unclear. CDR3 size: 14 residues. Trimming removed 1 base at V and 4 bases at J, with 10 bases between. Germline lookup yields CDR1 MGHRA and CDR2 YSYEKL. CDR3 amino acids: CASSQVRGIYGYTF. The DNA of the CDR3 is TGCGCCAGCAGCCAAGTGCGAGGGATCTATGGCTACACCTTC.

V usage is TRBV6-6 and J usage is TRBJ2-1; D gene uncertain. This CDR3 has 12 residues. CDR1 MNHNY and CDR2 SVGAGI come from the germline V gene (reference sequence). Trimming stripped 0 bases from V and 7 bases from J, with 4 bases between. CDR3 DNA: TGTGCCAGCAGTTACTCGACGAATGAGCAGTTCTTC. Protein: CASSYSTNEQFF.

CDR3 sequence reads: CASRVYEQYF. In DNA form, the CDR3 reads TGTGCCAGCAGGGTTTACGAGCAGTACTTC. This chain links TRBV2 with TRBJ2-7; no reliable D call. Germline V gene lookup returns CDR1 SNHLY and CDR2 FYNNEI. The CDR3 length is 10 residues. V was pared by 6 bases and J by 4 bases, with 4 bases between.

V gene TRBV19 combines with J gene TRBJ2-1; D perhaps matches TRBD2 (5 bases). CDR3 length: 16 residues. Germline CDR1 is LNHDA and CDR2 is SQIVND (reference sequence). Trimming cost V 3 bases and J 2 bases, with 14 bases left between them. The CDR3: CASSMEPGIPYNEQFF. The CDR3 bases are TGTGCCAGTAGTATGGAACCGGGGATCCCCTACAATGAGCAGTTCTTC.

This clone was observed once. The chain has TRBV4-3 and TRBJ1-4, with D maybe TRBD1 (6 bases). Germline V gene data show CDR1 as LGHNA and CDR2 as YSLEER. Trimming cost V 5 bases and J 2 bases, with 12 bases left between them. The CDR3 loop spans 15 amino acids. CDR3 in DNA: TGCGCCAGCAGCTCGGACAGCTCCACTAATGAAAAACTGTTTTTT. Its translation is CASSSDSSTNEKLFF.

This CDR3 is CSVQYPTGQGIKYEQYF. The CDR3 nucleotides read TGCAGCGTTCAATACCCAACAGGACAGGGTATCAAGTACGAGCAGTACTTC. V and J are TRBV29-1 and TRBJ2-7; 8 bases are a match to TRBD1. Unmatched junction bases numbered 19, after V lost 5 bases and J lost 4 bases. Germline values: CDR1 SQVTM, CDR2 ANQGSEA. This CDR3 is built from 17 residues.

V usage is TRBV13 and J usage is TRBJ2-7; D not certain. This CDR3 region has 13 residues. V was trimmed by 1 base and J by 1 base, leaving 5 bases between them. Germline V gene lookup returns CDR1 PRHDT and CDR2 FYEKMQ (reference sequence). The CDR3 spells CASSLEGSYEQYF. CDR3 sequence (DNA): TGTGCCAGCAGCTTAGAAGGGTCCTACGAGCAGTACTTC.